A selection of T cell receptor beta chains follows, all from one sample in a study of blood T cell repertoires in COVID-19. TCRdb's table, derived via immunoSEQ multiplex PCR, lists solely in-frame clones and lacks some. Among about 160,000 clones listed, 70% to 90% were seen once. The specimen sequenced was PBMCs or T cells enriched from blood (not recorded which). The receptors originated from a middle-aged man who had recovered from COVID-19. The CDR3 runs from the conserved cysteine through the conserved F or W. The D gene is left open where the match is weak. Size tells how often a clone was seen (once, few, many) or the class of an expanded clone, and some rows leave it out.

d_call j_call v_call clone_size cdr3_nt cdr3_aa
NA TRBJ1-2 TRBV5-1 NA TGCGCCAGCAGCTTGGCCAACAGGCCGGGCTATGGCTACACCTTC CASSLANRPGYGYTF
NA TRBJ1-1 TRBV11-3 NA TGTGCCAGCAGCTTTAAAGGGGCTGAAGCTTTCTTT CASSFKGAEAFF
NA TRBJ1-2 TRBV10-3 few TGTGCCATCAGTGCGAACGGAGACGGCTATGGCTACACCTTC CAISANGDGYGYTF
NA TRBJ1-5 TRBV13 NA TGTGCCAGCAGCTCCAGGAACAATCAGCCCCAGCATTTT CASSSRNNQPQHF
NA TRBJ1-1 TRBV5-1 NA TGCGCCAGCAGCTCTCAAACAGGATTGAACACTGAAGCTTTCTTT CASSSQTGLNTEAFF
TRBD2 TRBJ2-3 TRBV25-1 once TGTGCCAGCAGTGAAAGCAAGCGGGGGGGCCGTAACACAGATACGCAGTATTTT CASSESKRGGRNTDTQYF
NA TRBJ1-1 TRBV6-5 NA TGTGCCAGCACTTCTTGGGGGCAAGAGACTGAAGCTTTCTTT CASTSWGQETEAFF
NA TRBJ2-3 TRBV18 NA TGTGCCAGCTCTCGAAAGGACAGAGCCTCCCGCACAGATACGCAGTATTTT CASSRKDRASRTDTQYF
NA TRBJ1-3 TRBV2 NA TGTGCCAGCAGTGAGGATGGGCCTGGAAACACCATATATTTT CASSEDGPGNTIYF
NA TRBJ2-1 TRBV4-2 few TGTGCCAGCAGCCAAGATAATTGGGTTGGAGGGTACAATGAGCAGTTCTTC CASSQDNWVGGYNEQFF
TRBD2 TRBJ2-2 TRBV5-1 NA TGCGCCAGCAGCTTGGCTGGGGGGGGAACAAACACCGGGGAGCTGTTTTTT CASSLAGGGTNTGELFF
NA TRBJ1-5 TRBV30 NA TGTGCCTGGAGTGTAAAAGGGGAACAGCCCCAGCATTTT CAWSVKGEQPQHF
TRBD1 TRBJ2-1 TRBV18 NA TGTGCCAGCTCACCTGGACAGGTCTACAATGAGCAGTTCTTC CASSPGQVYNEQFF
TRBD1 TRBJ1-4 TRBV29-1 NA TGCAGCGTTGTTGACAGGGGCCCTAATGAAAAACTGTTTTTT CSVVDRGPNEKLFF
TRBD1 TRBJ2-3 TRBV19 NA TGTGCCAGTAGTCGGGACAGTAACACAGATACGCAGTATTTT CASSRDSNTDTQYF
NA TRBJ1-6 TRBV11-2 NA TGTGCCAGCAGCTTAGACGAGGGTTCAGACTTCGCAAATTCACCCCTCCACTTT CASSLDEGSDFANSPLHF
TRBD1 TRBJ2-6 TRBV19 NA TGTGCCAGTGGCGGGACAGGGTCGATTGGGGCCAACGTCCTGACTTTC CASGGTGSIGANVLTF
TRBD1 TRBJ1-2 TRBV6-5 once TGTGCCAGCACCGGAGGAGGGGGCTTTGGCTACACCTTC CASTGGGGFGYTF
TRBD2 TRBJ2-3 TRBV24-1 NA TGTGCCACCAGTGACCCGGGACTAGCGGGGTCAGATACGCAGTATTTT CATSDPGLAGSDTQYF
TRBD1 TRBJ1-2 TRBV6-6 NA TGTGCCAGCAGCCGACAGGGGGGAGCTAACTATGGCTACACCTTC CASSRQGGANYGYTF
NA TRBJ1-1 TRBV3-1/TRBV3-2 NA TGTGCCAGCAGCCAAGAACGGGAAATGGGTGAAGCTTTCTTT CASSQEREMGEAFF
NA TRBJ1-2 TRBV7-9 NA TGTGCCAGCAGCTTAGCGCTCGGTACCCCTAACTATGGCTACACCTTC CASSLALGTPNYGYTF
NA TRBJ1-4 TRBV19 NA TGTGCCAGTAGCGGGGTTGCAACTAATGAAAAACTGTTTTTT CASSGVATNEKLFF
TRBD2 TRBJ2-3 TRBV9 once TGTGCCAGCAGCGTAGGAGCGGGGGGCACAGATACGCAGTATTTT CASSVGAGGTDTQYF
TRBD1 TRBJ2-3 TRBV5-6 NA TGTGCCAGCAGCTTGCGGCACAGGGGGGCAGATACGCAGTATTTT CASSLRHRGADTQYF
NA TRBJ1-4 TRBV15 few TGTGCCACCAGGCGGCCCGAAGATAATGAAAAACTGTTTTTT CATRRPEDNEKLFF
TRBD1 TRBJ1-1 TRBV5-1 NA TGCGCCAGCAGCCTCGGACAGGATGGCACTGAAGCTTTCTTT CASSLGQDGTEAFF